Below are 21 T cell receptor beta chains sequenced from a single sample in a study of radiation and T cells in renal cell carcinoma. Described time point: baseline pretreatment blood. The treatment was: 15 Gy SBRT to primary tumor, nephrectomy 4 weeks later. TCRdb's table, derived via immunoSEQ multiplex PCR, lists solely in-frame clones and lacks some. The table has 100,000 to 150,000 clones, 82% seen once; the top ten hold 2.5% to 3.5%. Sequenced material: blood, taken from a patient whose treatment included radiotherapy and nephrectomy. These receptors were taken from an older woman with renal cell carcinoma.

The chain has TRBV6-5 and TRBJ1-3; 7 nucleotides agree with TRBD1. The V gene's germline CDR1 is MNHEY and CDR2 SVGAGI. V lost 10 bases and J lost 4; bases outside the gene matches: 7. The CDR3 runs to 13 residues. The CDR3 spells CATQGGAGNTIYF. Written as DNA, the CDR3 is TGTGCCACCCAGGGGGGGGCAGGAAACACCATATATTTT.

In regard to this clone: The germline gene is not matched at one end of the junction; a read error may be the cause. The chain is built from TRBV19 and TRBJ2-2, with unresolved D. CDR3 size: 11 residues. Germline CDR1 reads LNHDA; CDR2 reads SQIVND (reference sequence). As DNA, the CDR3 is TGTGCCAGTGGTATGACCGGGGAGCTGTTTTTT. Encoded protein: CASGMTGELFF.

CDR3 sequence (DNA): TGTGCCAGCAGCTCGACACCGGGACCGAGTAACACTGAAGCTTTCTTT. This codes for CASSSTPGPSNTEAFF. The chain links TRBV5-6 to TRBJ1-1; D perhaps matches TRBD1 (5 bases). Germline assignment: CDR1 SGHDT and CDR2 YYEEEE. This CDR3 comprises 16 residues. V shed 3 bases and J shed 2 bases, with 17 bases lying between them.

The chain recombines TRBV7-9 with TRBJ1-1; D possibly corresponds to TRBD1 (5 bases). This CDR3 region has 14 residues. Germline values: CDR1 SEHNR, CDR2 FQNEAQ (reference sequence). Trimming shortened V by 2 bases and J by 4 bases, and 11 bases separated the two germline ends. The CDR3 here is CASSLRQGGTEAFF. CDR3 nucleotides: TGTGCCAGCAGCTTAAGGCAGGGAGGCACTGAAGCTTTCTTT.

In DNA form, the CDR3 reads TGCGCCAGCAGCTTGGGAGTGAGGAATTTCGCCTACGAGCAGTACTTC. Translated, it gives CASSLGVRNFAYEQYF. This rearrangement joins TRBV5-1 to TRBJ2-7, with D unclear. The CDR3 loop spans 16 amino acids. Germline V lookup: CDR1 SGHRS, CDR2 YFSETQ. V was cut by 0 bases and J by 2 bases, with 15 bases left in between.

This clone has just a few counts. The gene calls are TRBV5-1 and TRBJ2-1; 13 bases agree with TRBD2. CDR1 and CDR2 from the germline V gene are SGHRS and YFSETQ. The length of the CDR3 is 22 residues. Trimming at V came to 4 bases and at J to 6 bases, leaving 25 bases not matched to a gene. The CDR3 protein is CASSTTSGRAHSRGQILNEQFF. CDR3 nucleotides: TGCGCCAGCAGCACAACTAGCGGGAGGGCCCATTCAAGGGGACAAATTCTCAATGAGCAGTTCTTC.

The chain is built from TRBV7-9 and TRBJ2-1; no reliable D call. Germline lookup yields CDR1 SEHNR and CDR2 FQNEAQ (reference sequence). V dropped 3 bases and J dropped 12 bases, with 21 bases sitting between them. There are 15 residues in the CDR3. The CDR3 DNA is TGTGCCAGCAGCTTGTCTCTAGACCTTTTAGGTGGGCAGTTCTTC. Translating gives CASSLSLDLLGGQFF.

The chain employs TRBV5-1 and TRBJ2-7, with 7 positions matching TRBD2. This CDR3 has 14 residues. In germline, CDR1 is SGHRS, CDR2 YFSETQ. V shed 1 base, J shed 5 bases, and the junction held 6 bases outside the gene matches. The CDR3 bases are TGCGCCAGCAGCTTGCAGGGAGGGTTCAACGAGCAGTACTTC. Protein sequence: CASSLQGGFNEQYF.

V usage is TRBV29-1 and J usage is TRBJ2-5, with 10 bases identical to TRBD2. Germline CDR1 SQVTM, CDR2 ANQGSEA. Trimming removed 2 bases from V and 4 bases from J; junction bases left unmatched: 7. CDR3 length equals 15 residues. The DNA of the CDR3 is TGCAGCGTTGAATTTGCTAGCGGGGGTCTAGAGACCCAGTACTTC. It yields the protein CSVEFASGGLETQYF.

This clone was detected once. The CDR3 DNA follows: TGTGCCAGCAGCCGGACGGTACCCTACGAGCAGTACTTC. The encoded protein is CASSRTVPYEQYF. The chain combines TRBV6-6 with TRBJ2-7, with D uncertain. V lost 6 bases and J lost 2, with 11 bases in between. Germline V gene lookup returns CDR1 MNHNY and CDR2 SVGAGI (reference sequence). This CDR3 is 13 amino acids long.

The genes are TRBV19 and TRBJ2-1; tentatively, D is TRBD1 or TRBD2 (5 bases each). V was trimmed by 11 bases and J by 9 bases, leaving 20 bases between them. Germline CDR1 and CDR2: LNHDA and SQIVND (reference sequence). The CDR3 runs to 13 residues. CDR3 region: CAVNLGRLGEQFF. The CDR3 nucleotides are TGTGCCGTTAACCTGGGACGCCTAGGTGAGCAGTTCTTC.

The chain links TRBV19 to TRBJ1-5; TRBD1 matches 9 bases. This CDR3 contains 16 residues. V gave up 6 bases and J gave up 5 bases; unmatched junction bases: 11. CDR1 LNHDA and CDR2 SQIVND come from the germline V gene (reference sequence). CDR3 in amino acids: CASRYQQGAGDQPQHF. The CDR3 DNA follows: TGTGCCAGTAGGTACCAACAGGGGGCTGGAGATCAGCCCCAGCATTTT. The whole variable domain, remainder taken from reference TRBV19 and TRBJ1-5, is DGGITQSPKYLFRKEGQNVTLSCEQNLNHDAMYWYRQDPGQGLRLIYYSQIVNDFQKGDIAEGYSVSREKKESFPLTVTSAQKNPTAFYLCASRYQQGAGDQPQHFGDGTRLSIL.

The count of this clone is one. This rearrangement joins TRBV7-9 to TRBJ2-5, with TRBD1 matching over 8 bases. The germline CDR1 and CDR2 sequences are SEHNR and FQNEAQ (reference sequence). The CDR3 contains 15 residues. The J segment lost 5 bases and the V segment lost 4 bases, leaving 9 bases of the junction unmatched. CDR3: CASSSGGRGLETQYF. CDR3 nucleotides: TGTGCCAGCAGCTCCGGGGGCAGGGGGCTTGAGACCCAGTACTTC.

This clone was seen just once. This chain uses TRBV19 with TRBJ2-2, with TRBD2 matching 8 bases. The CDR3 consists of 16 residues. The J segment lost 5 bases and the V segment lost 7 bases, leaving 12 bases of the junction unmatched. Germline V gene sequence: CDR1 LNHDA, CDR2 SQIVND (reference sequence). CDR3 amino acids: CASIGSGGPRTGELFF. The DNA of the CDR3 is TGTGCCAGTATCGGGTCGGGGGGGCCACGAACCGGGGAGCTGTTTTTT. The full variable domain, in which reference TRBV19 and TRBJ2-2 provide the parts outside the CDR3, is DGGITQSPKYLFRKEGQNVTLSCEQNLNHDAMYWYRQDPGQGLRLIYYSQIVNDFQKGDIAEGYSVSREKKESFPLTVTSAQKNPTAFYLCASIGSGGPRTGELFFGEGSRLTVL.

The V call is TRBV28, the J call TRBJ1-2; 11 nucleotides match TRBD1. J was trimmed by 6 bases and V by 6 bases; bases with no gene match: 9. Germline CDR1 MDHEN, CDR2 SYDVKM. This CDR3 is 15 amino acids long. The chain's CDR3 is CASSQLGQGVDGYTF. The CDR3 nucleotides read TGTGCCAGCAGCCAACTGGGACAGGGGGTGGATGGCTACACCTTC.

In DNA, the CDR3 is TGTGCCAGTAGTACCCGACATACCGGGGAGACCCAGTACTTC. It yields the protein CASSTRHTGETQYF. V gene TRBV19 combines with J gene TRBJ2-5; D is undetermined. This CDR3 is built from 14 residues. Trimming cost V 4 bases and J 5 bases, with 14 bases left between them. In germline, CDR1 is LNHDA, CDR2 SQIVND (reference sequence). The full variable domain, its missing parts supplied by reference TRBV19 and TRBJ2-5, is DGGITQSPKYLFRKEGQNVTLSCEQNLNHDAMYWYRQDPGQGLRLIYYSQIVNDFQKGDIAEGYSVSREKKESFPLTVTSAQKNPTAFYLCASSTRHTGETQYFGPGTRLLVL.

The chain has TRBV9 and TRBJ2-2, with a tentative D call TRBD2 (6 bases). The ends were cut back, 3 bases at V and 3 bases at J, with 18 bases in the middle. Germline CDR1 and CDR2: SGDLS and YYNGEE. CDR3 size: 17 residues. The DNA for the CDR3 is TGTGCCAGCAGCGGTAGCACCGGGAGAGGGGACACCGGGGAGCTGTTTTTT. Amino acid sequence: CASSGSTGRGDTGELFF.

CDR3 DNA: TGTGCCACCTTTTCCCCAGTGGCTAGCGGACAAGAGACCCAGTACTTC. Its protein product is CATFSPVASGQETQYF. The chain joins TRBV15 to TRBJ2-5, with TRBD2 matching 7 bases. Germline CDR1 and CDR2: LNHNV and YYDKDF (reference sequence). The length of the CDR3 is 16 residues. Trimming removed 8 bases from V and 2 bases from J; junction bases left unmatched: 14.

J is TRBJ2-6 and V is TRBV2; D is perhaps TRBD2 (6 bases). This CDR3 spans 16 amino acids. CDR1 is SNHLY, CDR2 FYNNEI, per germline. Trimming pared 6 bases from V and 0 bases from J, leaving 12 bases between. CDR3 coding DNA: TGTGCCAGCAGGATCGGAGCGGGCTCTGGGGCCAACGTCCTGACTTTC. Translation gives CASRIGAGSGANVLTF.

CDR3 sequence (DNA): TGTGCCAGCAGTTACACTCCGGACTCGAGGACTGAAGCTTTCTTT. The encoded protein is CASSYTPDSRTEAFF. The chain couples TRBV6-6 to TRBJ1-1; no reliable D call. Per germline, CDR1 MNHNY and CDR2 SVGAGI (reference sequence). Trimming left V 2 bases short and J 5 bases short, with 15 bases between. The CDR3 runs to 15 residues.

This clone appeared a single time. The rearrangement links TRBV4-1 to TRBJ2-7; TRBD1 aligns across 11 bases. The CDR3 sequence is 17 residues long. Losses at the gene ends were 0 bases for V and 2 bases for J; bases not matched to a gene: 6. Per the germline V gene, CDR1 is MGHRA and CDR2 is YSYEKL. Here the CDR3 reads CASSQDGLGQGAYEQYF. The CDR3 region has the DNA TGCGCCAGCAGCCAAGACGGCCTGGGACAGGGGGCCTACGAGCAGTACTTC.